These 10 T cell receptor beta chains were all obtained from the same sample, sequenced in a study of T cell clusters in autoimmune cytopenias. Multiplex touch-down PCR amplified TRB using TRB-A and TRB-B pools in one tube. TCRdb reworked the multiplex PCR reads into one entry per CDR3 protein, no DNA. The sample has roughly 11,000 distinct CDR3 sequences. TRB was amplified from around 250 ng of peripheral blood genomic DNA per sample. These data were also reused for a study on T cell repertoires in aging, cancer and after chemotherapy.

Sequenced: peripheral blood. Every receptor here comes from a human donor in good health.

The rearrangement links TRBV27 to TRBJ2-7; the TRBD2 assignment by TCRdb is unverifiable without DNA. The CDR3 is 15 residues long. Germline CDR1 MNHEY, CDR2 SMNVEV (reference sequence). This CDR3 reads CASSPLAGGPVGQYF.

This sequence joins TRBV30 and TRBJ2-3; lacking DNA, the TRBD1 call made by TCRdb goes unchecked. Germline assignment: CDR1 GTSNPN and CDR2 SVGIG (reference sequence). The CDR3 has 15 amino acids. This CDR3 is CAWNMAGGGPGTQYF.

This clonotype is classed as medium-sized (0.01 to 0.1%) by frequency. The chain is built from TRBV19 and TRBJ2-2; with no DNA, the TCRdb D assignment of TRBD1 cannot be verified. The CDR3 sequence is 14 residues long. Germline assignment: CDR1 LNHDA and CDR2 SQIVND (reference sequence). CDR3 residues: CASTVRGVSGELFF.

The chain links TRBV6-5 to TRBJ1-2. Germline V CDR1 and CDR2: MNHEY, SVGAGI. The CDR3 spans 13 residues. CDR3 sequence reads: CASSPPGGYGYTF.

The J gene is TRBJ1-6, the V gene TRBV15; TCRdb indicates TRBD1, and absent DNA this call remains unverified. The CDR3 extends over 18 amino acids. Germline-derived CDR1 and CDR2 are LNHNV and YYDKDF (reference sequence). The CDR3 sequence is CATSRDSNTGTGSSPLHF.

The J gene is TRBJ2-5, the V gene TRBV5-5; TCRdb's D gene call, TRBD1, goes unchecked for lack of DNA. This CDR3 region has 17 residues. Germline V gives CDR1 SGHKS, CDR2 YYEKEE (reference sequence). The CDR3 loop reads CASSSGVPGQLQETQYF.

This chain uses TRBV5-4 with TRBJ2-2; TCRdb's D gene call, TRBD2, goes unchecked for lack of DNA. CDR3 length equals 17 residues. Germline V CDR1 and CDR2: SGHNT, YYREEE (reference sequence). The CDR3 sequence is CASSLGVGSPPTGELFF.

According to its frequency, this clonotype is medium-sized. The J gene is TRBJ2-7, the V gene TRBV30; TCRdb picks TRBD1, but there is no DNA to check that call. CDR1 GTSNPN and CDR2 SVGIG come from the germline V gene (reference sequence). This CDR3 contains 14 residues. CDR3 amino acids: CAWRTTGGRYEQYF.

Judged by frequency, this clonotype is medium-sized. The chain combines TRBV30 with TRBJ2-6; TCRdb returns TRBD1, unconfirmable since there is no DNA. This CDR3 has 16 residues. Germline V gene sequence: CDR1 GTSNPN, CDR2 SVGIG (reference sequence). Here the CDR3 reads CAWRRTGISGANVLTF. Full variable domain (remainder filled in from reference TRBV30 and TRBJ2-6): SQTIHQWPATLVQPVGSPLSLECTVEGTSNPNLYWYRQAAGRGLQLLFYSVGIGQISSEVPQNLSASRPQDRQFILSSKKLLLSDSGFYLCAWRRTGISGANVLTFGAGSRLTVL.

CDR3 loop: CASSVTGATSYEQYF. This sequence joins TRBV19 and TRBJ2-7; TCRdb returns TRBD1, unconfirmable since there is no DNA. The CDR3 is made up of 15 amino acids. In germline, CDR1 is LNHDA, CDR2 SQIVND (reference sequence).